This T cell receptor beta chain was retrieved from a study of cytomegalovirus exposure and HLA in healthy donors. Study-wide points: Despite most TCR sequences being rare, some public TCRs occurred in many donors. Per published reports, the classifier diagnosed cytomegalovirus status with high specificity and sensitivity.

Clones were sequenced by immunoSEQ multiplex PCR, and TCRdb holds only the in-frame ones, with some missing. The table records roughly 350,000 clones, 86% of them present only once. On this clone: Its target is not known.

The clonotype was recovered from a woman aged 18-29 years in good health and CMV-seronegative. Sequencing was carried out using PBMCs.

The CDR3: CASSQVGASYEQYF. Written as DNA, the CDR3 is TGCGCCAGCAGCCAGGTAGGAGCGTCCTACGAGCAGTACTTC. The V gene is TRBV4-1, the J gene TRBJ2-7; D gene uncertain. The CDR3 loop spans 14 amino acids. Germline V lookup: CDR1 MGHRA, CDR2 YSYEKL. Trimming left V 3 bases short and J 1 base short, with 10 bases between.